This entry lists 17 T cell receptor beta chains sequenced from one sample in a study of low-dose radiotherapy and immunotherapy resistance in tumors (dated by TCRdb to between 2020 and 2023). Superscript III and a set of TRAV- and TRBV-specific primers were used to synthesize first-strand cDNA, so that both TCRalpha and TCRbeta chains were covered. TCRs were amplified with Phusion for about 20 PCR cycles using a constant-region primer together with the adapter attached to the V primers. The public reads were quality trimmed at Q25 with fastp and then assembled into clones with MiXCR by TCRdb, keeping productive beta chains. Each record represents a unique CDR3 protein, reported with the most common genes and DNA among its rows. Across this sample there are roughly 13,000 distinct CDR3 sequences, with 60% seen only once. Less than 8.5% of the sample is in the top ten clones. Receptors were obtained from a human donor with advanced metastatic prostate, ovarian, gallbladder or colorectal cancer (not recorded which). This table probably holds off-target reads from a library built for another chain.

This clonotype was seen only a few times. This chain connects TRBV6-5 to TRBJ1-5; TRBD1 agrees at 11 bases. The CDR3 loop spans 15 amino acids. Germline trimming cut 9 bases from V and 1 base from J; bases unmatched to any gene: 5. Per germline, CDR1 MNHEY and CDR2 SVGAGI. CDR3 sequence reads: CASRRDRGSNQPQHF. Written as DNA, the CDR3 is TGTGCCAGTCGCCGGGACAGGGGGAGCAATCAGCCCCAGCATTTT.

The CDR3 loop is CASMVGDPRSYNEQFF. The CDR3, as DNA: TGCGCCAGCATGGTGGGAGACCCTCGCTCCTACAATGAGCAGTTCTTC. V usage is TRBV5-1 and J usage is TRBJ2-1; maybe TRBD2 (5 bases). The CDR3 spans 16 residues. Trimming pared 6 bases from V and 0 bases from J, leaving 16 bases between. Germline loops: CDR1 SGHRS, CDR2 YFSETQ. The whole variable domain, filled in from reference TRBV5-1 and TRBJ2-1, reads KAGVTQTPRYLIKTRGQQVTLSCSPISGHRSVSWYQQTPGQGLQFLFEYFSETQRNKGNFPGRFSGRQFSNSRSEMNVSTLELGDSALYLCASMVGDPRSYNEQFFGPGTRLTVL.

This clonotype was found once. V is TRBV6-1 and J is TRBJ2-2, with D perhaps matching TRBD1 (5 bases). V lost 6 bases and J 5 bases, leaving 13 bases between the germline ends. Germline V gene data show CDR1 as MNHNS and CDR2 as SASEGT. This CDR3 region has 14 residues. CDR3 region: CASRGEARTGELFF. As DNA, the CDR3 is TGTGCCAGCAGAGGGGAAGCGAGAACCGGGGAGCTGTTTTTT.

For the CDR3, the DNA is TGCGCCAGCAGCTTGGACCGCCCGGGACTAGCATGGCAGTATTTT. Amino acid sequence: CASSLDRPGLAWQYF. The J gene is TRBJ2-3, the V gene TRBV5-1, with 9 bases fitting TRBD2. CDR3 length: 15 residues. The germline CDR1 and CDR2 sequences are SGHRS and YFSETQ. V trimming: 0 bases; J trimming: 11 bases; junction bases outside the gene matches: 10.

The chain is built from TRBV11-3 and TRBJ2-2, with D possibly TRBD2 on 6 matching bases. The CDR3 length is 12 residues. Germline V gene lookup returns CDR1 SGHNT and CDR2 YENEEA. Between the trimmed V and J ends, which lost 3 bases and 7 bases, there was a span of 6 bases. DNA for the CDR3: TGTGCCAGCAGCTTGGAGGGCGGGGAGCTGTTTTTT. Protein: CASSLEGGELFF. Drawing the rest from reference TRBV11-3 and TRBJ2-2, the complete variable domain is EAGVVQSPRYKIIEKKQPVAFWCNPISGHNTLYWYLQNLGQGPELLIRYENEEAVDDSQLPKDRFSAERLKGVDSTLKIQPAELGDSAVYLCASSLEGGELFFGEGSRLTVL.

The chain is built from TRBV3-1 and TRBJ2-1; either TRBD1 or TRBD2 may fit D (6 bases each). V was pared by 4 bases and J by 4 bases, with 26 bases between. The germline CDR1 and CDR2 sequences are LGHDT and YNNKEL (reference sequence). CDR3 length: 19 residues. The CDR3 sequence: CASSPGLRGARSIYNEQFF. The CDR3 coding sequence is TGTGCCAGCAGCCCGGGGCTTAGGGGGGCGAGATCCATATACAATGAGCAGTTCTTC.

V is TRBV28 and J is TRBJ1-5, with 9 bases that match TRBD1. Germline lookup yields CDR1 MDHEN and CDR2 SYDVKM. CDR3 size: 15 residues. Trimming at V came to 4 bases and at J to 4 bases, leaving 5 bases not matched to a gene. Written as DNA, the CDR3 is TGTGCCAGCAGTTCTTACGGGACAGGGAATCAGCCCCAGCATTTT. Encoded protein: CASSSYGTGNQPQHF.

The chain couples TRBV3-1 to TRBJ1-1; D unclear. Germline V gene sequence: CDR1 LGHDT, CDR2 YNNKEL (reference sequence). The V and J ends lost 1 base and 3 bases respectively, with 3 bases between them. This CDR3 contains 12 residues. As DNA, the CDR3 is TGTGCCAGCAGCCAAGGATACACTGAAGCTTTCTTT. It codes for CASSQGYTEAFF.

The chain links TRBV7-2 to TRBJ2-2, with 7 bases matching TRBD2. This CDR3 contains 16 residues. Per germline, CDR1 SGHTA and CDR2 FQGNSA. The junction had 7 bases not matched to a gene; V was cut back by 1 base and J by 5 bases. CDR3 residues: CASSLVGGAGTGELFF. The CDR3 nucleotides read TGTGCCAGCAGCTTAGTCGGGGGAGCGGGGACCGGGGAGCTGTTTTTT.

V gene TRBV27 combines with J gene TRBJ2-3; no clear D gene. Trimming left V 7 bases short and J 5 bases short, with 13 bases between. The CDR3 extends over 13 amino acids. CDR1 MNHEY and CDR2 SMNVEV come from the germline V gene (reference sequence). The CDR3 is CASTGPGGDTQYF. As DNA, the CDR3 is TGTGCCAGCACCGGACCTGGTGGAGATACGCAGTATTTT.

The V gene is TRBV5-1, the J gene TRBJ2-4, with TRBD2 identical over 11 bases. In germline, CDR1 is SGHRS, CDR2 YFSETQ. This CDR3 is 16 amino acids long. The J segment lost 2 bases and the V segment lost 2 bases, leaving 3 bases of the junction unmatched. CDR3 loop: CASSLLAGASKNIQYF. The CDR3 region has the DNA TGCGCCAGCAGCTTACTAGCGGGAGCTTCCAAAAACATTCAGTACTTC.

In DNA form, the CDR3 reads TGCAGCGCACAGGGGGAGACTAATGAAAAACTGTTTTTT. It yields the protein CSAQGETNEKLFF. J is TRBJ1-4 and V is TRBV29-1, with 8 bases lining up with TRBD1. The CDR3 length is 13 residues. The germline gives CDR1 SQVTM, CDR2 ANQGSEA. With 7 bases clipped from V and 2 bases from J, the junction kept 3 bases outside the gene matches.

J is TRBJ1-1 and V is TRBV25-1, with D uncertain. With 3 bases removed from V and 1 base from J, the gap between germline ends came to 6 bases. Germline CDR1 MGHDK, CDR2 SYGVNS. This CDR3 is built from 13 residues. CDR3 in amino acids: CASSDVGNTEAFF. Here the CDR3 DNA reads TGTGCCAGCAGTGATGTAGGGAACACTGAAGCTTTCTTT.

The chain combines TRBV12-3 or TRBV12-4 with TRBJ2-5, with 13 nucleotides matching TRBD2. This CDR3 has 16 amino acids. Trimming took 5 bases from V and 4 from J; bases not matched to a gene: 7. This CDR3 is CASSVTSGGAGETQYF. CDR3 nucleotides: TGTGCCAGCAGTGTAACTAGCGGGGGGGCAGGAGAGACCCAGTACTTC.

V and J are TRBV5-1 and TRBJ2-2; D not resolved. V gave up 2 bases and J gave up 6 bases, with 14 bases separating them. Germline CDR1 and CDR2: SGHRS and YFSETQ. The CDR3 is 15 residues long. The CDR3 DNA reads as TGCGCCAGCAGCTTTGCCCCAGATACCCCCGGGGAGCTGTTTTTT. Protein sequence: CASSFAPDTPGELFF.

J is TRBJ2-7 and V is TRBV28, with D maybe TRBD1 (5 bases). The CDR3 has 14 amino acids. Germline V gene lookup returns CDR1 MDHEN and CDR2 SYDVKM. V was pared by 8 bases and J by 4 bases, with 18 bases between. CDR3 region: CASRKETEIYEQYF. In DNA form, the CDR3 reads TGTGCCAGCCGTAAAGAGACAGAGATTTACGAGCAGTACTTC. Full variable domain (outside the CDR3, taken from reference TRBV28 and TRBJ2-7): DVKVTQSSRYLVKRTGEKVFLECVQDMDHENMFWYRQDPGLGLRLIYFSYDVKMKEKGDIPEGYSVSREKKERFSLILESASTNQTSMYLCASRKETEIYEQYFGPGTRLTVT.

The V call is TRBV19, the J call TRBJ2-1; 7 nucleotides align to TRBD2. CDR3 length: 15 residues. J gave up 10 bases and V 1 base, and 10 bases lay outside the gene matches. CDR1 LNHDA and CDR2 SQIVND come from the germline V gene (reference sequence). The CDR3 DNA reads TGTGCCAGTAGTATAGCTGGACTAGATCCTCGGGAGCAGTTCTTC. This gives the protein CASSIAGLDPREQFF.